This T cell receptor (beta chain) was sequenced for a study of shared clonotypes between healthy human individuals. As for the study in general: In total, the donors were a couple of women and a few men aged 18 to 49.

Study-wide points: Limitation of the genetic and exposure-history diversity represented came from the few donors.

This clone was picked up one time. The antigen is unknown. The V end lost 5 bases, the J end lost 6 bases, and 3 bases lay between the germline ends. The CDR3 sequence is 10 residues long. Germline V gene sequence: CDR1 SNHLY, CDR2 FYNNEI. Every unsorted PBMC PCR replicate was loaded with 300 ng DNA, approximately 30,000 T cell genomes. TCRdb's table, derived via immunoSEQ multiplex PCR, lists solely in-frame clones and lacks some. The table lists roughly 500,000 clones, roughly four fifths of them singletons. Sequenced material: PBMCs. This TCR derives from a woman in her thirties or forties in good health. Some clones in this sample may be carry-over from other donors' samples. The chain joins TRBV2 to TRBJ2-3; D is unclear. The CDR3 loop reads CASSLDTQYF. The CDR3, as DNA: TGTGCCAGCAGTTTGGATACGCAGTATTTT.